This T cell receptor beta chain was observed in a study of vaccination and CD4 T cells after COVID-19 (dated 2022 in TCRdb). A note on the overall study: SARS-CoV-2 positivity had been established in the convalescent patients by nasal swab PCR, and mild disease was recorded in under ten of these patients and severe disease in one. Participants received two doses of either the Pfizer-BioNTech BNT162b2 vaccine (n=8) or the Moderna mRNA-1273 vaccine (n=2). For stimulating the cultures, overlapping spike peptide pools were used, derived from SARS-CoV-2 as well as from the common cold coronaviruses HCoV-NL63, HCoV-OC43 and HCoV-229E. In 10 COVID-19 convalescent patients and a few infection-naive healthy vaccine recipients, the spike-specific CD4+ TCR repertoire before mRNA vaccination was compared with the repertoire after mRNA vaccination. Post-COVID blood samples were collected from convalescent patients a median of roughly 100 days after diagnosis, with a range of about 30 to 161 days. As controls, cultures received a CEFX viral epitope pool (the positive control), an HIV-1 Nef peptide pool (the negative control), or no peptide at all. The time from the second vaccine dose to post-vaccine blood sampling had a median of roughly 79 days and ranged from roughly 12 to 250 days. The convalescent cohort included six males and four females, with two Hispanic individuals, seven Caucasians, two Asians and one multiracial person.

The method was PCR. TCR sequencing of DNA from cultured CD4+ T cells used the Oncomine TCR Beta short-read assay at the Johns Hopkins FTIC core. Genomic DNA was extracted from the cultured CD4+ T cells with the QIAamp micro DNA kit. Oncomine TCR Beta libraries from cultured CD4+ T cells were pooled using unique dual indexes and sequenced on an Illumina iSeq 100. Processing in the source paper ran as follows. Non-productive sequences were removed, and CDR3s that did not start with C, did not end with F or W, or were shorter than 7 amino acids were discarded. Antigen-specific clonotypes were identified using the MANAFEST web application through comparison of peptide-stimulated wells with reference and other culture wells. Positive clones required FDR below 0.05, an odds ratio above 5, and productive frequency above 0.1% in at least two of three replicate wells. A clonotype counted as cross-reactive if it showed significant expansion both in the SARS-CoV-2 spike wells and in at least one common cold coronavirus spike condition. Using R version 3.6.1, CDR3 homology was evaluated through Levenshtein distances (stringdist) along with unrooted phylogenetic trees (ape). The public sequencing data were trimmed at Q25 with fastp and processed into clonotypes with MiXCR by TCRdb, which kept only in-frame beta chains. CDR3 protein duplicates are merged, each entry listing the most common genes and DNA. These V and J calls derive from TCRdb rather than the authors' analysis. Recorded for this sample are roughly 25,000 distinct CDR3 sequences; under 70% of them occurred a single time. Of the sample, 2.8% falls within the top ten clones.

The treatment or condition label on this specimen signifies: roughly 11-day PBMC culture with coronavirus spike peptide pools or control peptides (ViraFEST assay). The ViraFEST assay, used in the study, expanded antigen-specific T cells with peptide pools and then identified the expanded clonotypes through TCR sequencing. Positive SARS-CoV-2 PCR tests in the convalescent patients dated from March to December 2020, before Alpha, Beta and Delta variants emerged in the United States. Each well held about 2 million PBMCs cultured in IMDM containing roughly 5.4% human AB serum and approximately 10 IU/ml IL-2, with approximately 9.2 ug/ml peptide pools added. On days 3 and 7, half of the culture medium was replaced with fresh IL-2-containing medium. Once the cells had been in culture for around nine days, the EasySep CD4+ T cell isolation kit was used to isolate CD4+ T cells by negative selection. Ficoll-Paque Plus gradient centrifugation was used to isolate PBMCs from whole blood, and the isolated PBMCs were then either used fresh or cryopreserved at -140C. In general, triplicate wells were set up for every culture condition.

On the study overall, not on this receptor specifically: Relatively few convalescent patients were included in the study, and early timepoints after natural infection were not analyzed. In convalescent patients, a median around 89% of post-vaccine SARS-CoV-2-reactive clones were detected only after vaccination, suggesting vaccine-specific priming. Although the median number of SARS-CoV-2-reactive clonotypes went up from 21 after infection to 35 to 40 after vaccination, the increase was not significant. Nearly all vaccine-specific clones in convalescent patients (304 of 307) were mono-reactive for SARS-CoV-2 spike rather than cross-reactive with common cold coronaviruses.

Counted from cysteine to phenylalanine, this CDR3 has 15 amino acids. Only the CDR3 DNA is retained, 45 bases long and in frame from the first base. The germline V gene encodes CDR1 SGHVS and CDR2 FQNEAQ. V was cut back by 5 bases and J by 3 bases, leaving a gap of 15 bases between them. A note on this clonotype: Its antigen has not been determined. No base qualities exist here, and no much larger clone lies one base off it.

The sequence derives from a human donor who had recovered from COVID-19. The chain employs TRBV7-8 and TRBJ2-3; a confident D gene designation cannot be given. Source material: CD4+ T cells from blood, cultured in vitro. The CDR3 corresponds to CASSPARPSTDTQYF. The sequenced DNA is TGTGCCAGCAGCCCCGCCCGTCCTTCTACAGATACGCAGTATTTT.